The rows below give T cell receptor beta chains drawn from one sample of a study of cytomegalovirus exposure and HLA in healthy donors. This table comes from immunoSEQ multiplex PCR, and its TCRdb copy is limited to in-frame clones, with some not included. The data hold roughly 130,000 clones, with about two thirds observed a single time. Specimen: PBMCs. Every receptor here comes from a human donor in good health. Both conserved end residues are part of each CDR3. For some rows the clone size is stated as once, few or many, or as a class when expanded; others skip it.

abundance | v_gene | CDR3aa
- | TRBV5-8 | CASSLYRGHEAFF
- | TRBV5-1 | CASSSGRTGGSTGELFF
- | TRBV6-1 | CASSEPGFGYTF
- | TRBV30 | CAWSRWSSPSSYNEQFF
- | TRBV27 | CASSPRQGNYGYTF
few | TRBV27 | CASRATGGYNSPLHF
- | TRBV30 | CAWSVPSPAYNEQFF
- | TRBV7-5 | CVSKGGLAEPYNEQFF
- | TRBV27 | CASKELGVTVTDTQYF
- | TRBV28 | CASSFIVRGSQPQHF